Described below is a single TCR beta chain sequence and its context. Other DNA sequences within the sample encode an identical CDR3. Described treatment: over 15 received Ad26.COV2.S at low or high dose, single or two shots; several received placebo; per-sample allocation not given. Day 63 after the first vaccine or placebo injection was the time point for sampling. The table came from immunoSEQ multiplex PCR; TCRdb's copy has only in-frame clones and leaves some out. The data contain 430,000 or so clones, roughly 87% of them singletons. The sample belongs to a study of Ad26.COV2.S vaccination and SARS-CoV-2 variants. Germline values: CDR1 SEHNR, CDR2 FQNEAQ (reference sequence). This CDR3 is built from 14 residues. V lost 0 bases, J lost 3 bases, and 1 base stayed unmatched.

The rearrangement uses TRBV7-9 and TRBJ2-7; 8 bases match TRBD1. The source material was peripheral blood, sampled in a trial of Ad26.COV2.S vaccine versus placebo. The TCR originated in a person aged 18-60 years who received the Ad26.COV2.S COVID-19 vaccine or a placebo. CDR3 nucleotide sequence: TGTGCCAGCAGCTTAGCCGGGACAGGCTACGAGCAGTACTTC. This sequence encodes CASSLAGTGYEQYF.